The sequence of this T cell receptor (beta chain) was determined in a study of blood T cell repertoires in COVID-19. Researchers sorted participants into cohorts using their self-reported clinical history. Two consecutive negative NP/OP PCR tests, clearance, or resolved symptoms defined Cohort 3 recovery. This CDR3 has 15 residues. With 3 bases clipped from V and 4 bases from J, the junction kept 7 bases outside the gene matches. From germline, CDR1 is LGHDT and CDR2 YNNKEL (reference sequence). Generated by immunoSEQ multiplex PCR, the TCRdb table keeps only in-frame clones and is missing some. The sample consists of 300,000 or so clones, approximately 90% of them appearing once.

The sequencing input was PBMCs or T cells enriched from blood (not recorded which). The origin of this receptor is a woman aged 18-29 years who had recovered from COVID-19. The V call is TRBV3-1 (or the pseudogene TRBV3-2), the J call TRBJ2-5, with 8 bases fitting TRBD1. The CDR3 reads CASSQRTGIGETQYF. The DNA for the CDR3 is TGTGCCAGCAGCCAGCGGACAGGGATAGGAGAGACCCAGTACTTC.